This T cell receptor (beta chain) was recorded in a study of radiation and T cells in renal cell carcinoma. Study-level background: Nephrectomy followed 15 Gy stereotactic body radiation by 4 weeks.

As for time point: blood 2 weeks post-SBRT. Treatment here: 15 Gy SBRT to primary tumor, nephrectomy 4 weeks later. Blood was sampled at baseline, 2 weeks and 4 weeks after SBRT. The patient's renal cell carcinoma had clear cell pathology. General observations from the study: From baseline, blood top tumor clonotypes peaked at 2 weeks post-radiation.

Details on this clone: Antigen: not known.

Data came from immunoSEQ multiplex PCR; TCRdb stores just in-frame clones and leaves some out. Among 150,000 to 180,000 clones listed, roughly 90% were seen once. Per germline, CDR1 MNHNS and CDR2 SASEGT. This CDR3 region has 14 residues. Between the trimmed V and J ends, which lost 7 bases and 2 bases, there was a span of 15 bases. This receptor was identified in a woman between 50 and 59 years old with renal cell carcinoma. Sequenced material: blood, taken from a patient whose treatment included radiotherapy and nephrectomy. The rearrangement links TRBV6-1 to TRBJ2-7, with D possibly being TRBD2 (7 bases). The CDR3 reads CASKGSGGAYEQYF. CDR3 bases: TGTGCCAGCAAAGGATCGGGGGGCGCCTACGAGCAGTACTTC.